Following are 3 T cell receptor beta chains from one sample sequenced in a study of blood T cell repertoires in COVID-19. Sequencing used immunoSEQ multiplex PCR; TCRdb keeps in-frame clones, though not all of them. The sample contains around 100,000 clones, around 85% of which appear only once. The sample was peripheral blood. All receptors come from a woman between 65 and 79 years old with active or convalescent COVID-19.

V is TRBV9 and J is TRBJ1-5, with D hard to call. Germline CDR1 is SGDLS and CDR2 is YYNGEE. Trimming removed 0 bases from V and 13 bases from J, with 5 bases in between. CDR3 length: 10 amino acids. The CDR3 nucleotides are TGTGCCAGCAGCGTAGAGCGACAGCATTTT. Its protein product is CASSVERQHF. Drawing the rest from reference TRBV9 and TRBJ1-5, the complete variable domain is DSGVTQTPKHLITATGQRVTLRCSPRSGDLSVYWYQQSLDQGLQFLIQYYNGEERAKGNILERFSAQQFPDLHSELNLSSLELGDSALYFCASSVERQHFGDGTRLSIL.

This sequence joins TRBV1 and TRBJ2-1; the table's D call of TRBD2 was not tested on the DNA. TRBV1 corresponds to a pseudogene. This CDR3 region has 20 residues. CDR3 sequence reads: CTSSQDRNISGTSGVNEQFF. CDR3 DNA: TGCACCAGCAGCCAAGATCGGAACATTTCCGGGACTAGCGGTGTGAATGAGCAGTTCTTC.

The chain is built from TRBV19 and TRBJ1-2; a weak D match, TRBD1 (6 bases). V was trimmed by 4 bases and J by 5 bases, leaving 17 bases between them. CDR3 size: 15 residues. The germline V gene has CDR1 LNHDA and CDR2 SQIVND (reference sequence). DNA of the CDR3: TGTGCCAGTAGTAGCTTGGGGGCAGGACCATATGGCTACACCTTC. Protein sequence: CASSSLGAGPYGYTF.